This entry describes one T cell receptor beta chain. Its matching antigen is unknown. The sample belongs to a study of T cell responses to AZD1222 COVID-19 vaccine. Measured with immunoSEQ multiplex PCR; TCRdb has only the in-frame clones, and not every one. The table lists around 52,000 clones, 75% to 90% of them singletons. Study results and limitations: Close to half of all spike-specific TCRs reportedly target regions of the variants that are unmutated.

The source was peripheral blood, collected on day 0 of AZD1222 vaccination. The receptor comes from an adult in good health.

The CDR3 region has the DNA TGTGCCTGGAAGGAAGGGATGGGCGGCTACACCTTC. Translation gives CAWKEGMGGYTF. V is TRBV30 and J is TRBJ1-2; D is ambiguous. The CDR3 contains 12 residues. Trimming left V 4 bases short and J 8 bases short, with 14 bases between. Germline CDR1 and CDR2: GTSNPN and SVGIG (reference sequence).